Listed here are 32 T cell receptor beta chains from one sample, sequenced in a study of shared clonotypes between healthy human individuals. The naive CD8 population came from CD45RO-negative cells selected for CCR7, without terminally differentiated effector memory CD45RA+ cells. TCRdb's copy holds only in-frame clones and misses some; the assay was immunoSEQ multiplex PCR. The data hold around 2.1 million clones, with more than 85% observed a single time. Material for sequencing was naive CD8+ T cells from PBMCs. These receptors came from a man younger than 35 in good health. Some clones in this sample may be carry-over from other donors' samples.

The genes are TRBV10-3 and TRBJ2-5; a possible D gene is TRBD2 (6 bases). Germline CDR1 reads ENHRY; CDR2 reads SYGVKD. V shed 0 bases and J shed 5 bases, with 10 bases lying between them. The CDR3 spans 14 residues. The CDR3 DNA follows: TGTGCCATCAGTGAGTCCGGGGGACGGGAGACCCAGTACTTC. Translated: CAISESGGRETQYF.

J is TRBJ1-1 and V is TRBV19; D might be TRBD1 (6 bases). Germline lookup yields CDR1 LNHDA and CDR2 SQIVND (reference sequence). The CDR3 has 15 residues. V gave up 6 bases and J gave up 1 base, with 15 bases separating them. As DNA, the CDR3 is TGTGCCAGTAGATTAAAAGAGGGGGGGAACACTGAAGCTTTCTTT. Protein sequence: CASRLKEGGNTEAFF.

Turning to this clone: Other DNA sequences in the sample encode the same CDR3. The chain uses TRBV28 and TRBJ2-7; D not resolved. The germline V and J ends were trimmed by 6 bases and 3 bases, with 6 bases remaining between them. The CDR3 length is 11 residues. From germline, CDR1 is MDHEN and CDR2 SYDVKM. In DNA form, the CDR3 reads TGTGCCAGCAGCCCCCTCTACGAGCAGTACTTC. This encodes CASSPLYEQYF.

The chain carries TRBV9 and TRBJ2-3, with 9 bases lining up with TRBD2. From germline, CDR1 is SGDLS and CDR2 YYNGEE. The CDR3 sequence is 16 residues long. Trimming at V came to 4 bases and at J to 6 bases, leaving 12 bases not matched to a gene. The CDR3 reads CASSPFGTSRSDTQYF. The CDR3 DNA reads TGTGCCAGCAGCCCCTTCGGGACTAGCCGTTCGGATACGCAGTATTTT.

The chain joins TRBV2 to TRBJ2-7; TRBD2 matches 7 bases. This CDR3 region has 15 residues. The germline CDR1 and CDR2 sequences are SNHLY and FYNNEI. V gave up 2 bases and J gave up 1 base; unmatched junction bases: 5. The CDR3 DNA is TGTGCCAGCAGTGAAACCTCTAGCGGTTCCTACGAGCAGTACTTC. Translation gives CASSETSSGSYEQYF.

The chain uses TRBV28 and TRBJ2-7; 9 bases fit TRBD1. Germline trimming cut 5 bases from V and 1 base from J; bases unmatched to any gene: 9. Per germline, CDR1 MDHEN and CDR2 SYDVKM. The CDR3 extends over 16 amino acids. The CDR3 here is CASSPPGQGFSYEQYF. CDR3 bases: TGTGCCAGCAGTCCTCCGGGACAGGGATTTTCCTACGAGCAGTACTTC.

J is TRBJ1-5 and V is TRBV27; D is unresolved. This CDR3 has 16 amino acids. Germline CDR1 is MNHEY and CDR2 is SMNVEV (reference sequence). V dropped 1 base and J dropped 2 bases, with 12 bases sitting between them. CDR3 in DNA: TGTGCCAGCAGTTTATACTGGACTGGGGGCAATCAGCCCCAGCATTTT. Encoded protein: CASSLYWTGGNQPQHF.

This rearrangement joins TRBV7-9 to TRBJ2-5, with 10 bases that match TRBD1. The CDR3 is made up of 15 amino acids. After removal of 5 bases from V and 4 bases from J, the junction contained 7 bases not matched to a gene. Germline CDR1 reads SEHNR; CDR2 reads FQNEAQ (reference sequence). The CDR3: CASSKPGTGAETQYF. CDR3 nucleotides: TGTGCCAGCAGCAAACCCGGGACAGGGGCAGAGACCCAGTACTTC.

V usage is TRBV7-8 and J usage is TRBJ2-1; the D gene is possibly TRBD2 (6 bases). The germline gives CDR1 SGHVS, CDR2 FQNEAQ. Deletions cut 1 base from V and 8 bases from J, with 9 bases between. The CDR3 loop spans 13 amino acids. CDR3 loop: CASSLVRGYEQFF. As DNA, the CDR3 is TGTGCCAGCAGCTTAGTTCGGGGGTATGAGCAGTTCTTC.

Concerning this clone: The sample contains more than one DNA sequence encoding this CDR3. V usage is TRBV5-1 and J usage is TRBJ1-1; 8 nucleotides align to TRBD1. Germline V CDR1 and CDR2: SGHRS, YFSETQ. The CDR3 covers 13 residues. Trimming cost V 4 bases and J 4 bases; bases outside gene matches: 3. CDR3 bases: TGCGCCAGCAGCCCCGGACAGGGCACTGAAGCTTTCTTT. This codes for CASSPGQGTEAFF.

The V call is TRBV28, the J call TRBJ2-4; D may correspond to TRBD1 or TRBD2 (6 bases each). V dropped 2 bases and J dropped 6 bases, with 11 bases sitting between them. This CDR3 comprises 14 residues. The germline V gene encodes CDR1 MDHEN and CDR2 SYDVKM. This chain's CDR3 is CASSLGGGGNIQYF. Written as DNA, the CDR3 is TGTGCCAGCAGTTTAGGTGGAGGGGGAAACATTCAGTACTTC.

The chain couples TRBV6-5 to TRBJ1-1, with D possibly matching TRBD1 (5 bases). Germline assignment: CDR1 MNHEY and CDR2 SVGAGI. This CDR3 spans 15 amino acids. V was clipped by 3 bases and J by 5 bases, with 16 bases between them. CDR3 sequence (DNA): TGTGCCAGCAGTTATCGGGAGGGGACGAGAACTGAAGCTTTCTTT. Protein sequence: CASSYREGTRTEAFF.

This chain connects TRBV19 to TRBJ1-1; the D gene is possibly TRBD1 (6 bases). V was pared by 7 bases and J by 7 bases, with 13 bases between. CDR3 length equals 12 residues. Germline V CDR1 and CDR2: LNHDA, SQIVND (reference sequence). CDR3 residues: CASTFTGLEAFF. CDR3 DNA sequence: TGTGCCAGTACCTTTACAGGGCTTGAAGCTTTCTTT.

With respect to this clone: Other DNA sequences from this sample encode an identical CDR3 as well. V is TRBV7-9 and J is TRBJ1-4, with 11 bases that match TRBD1. Germline loops: CDR1 SEHNR, CDR2 FQNEAQ (reference sequence). The CDR3 consists of 14 residues. After removal of 5 bases from V and 8 bases from J, the junction contained 4 bases not matched to a gene. The CDR3 here is CASSPGTGGEKLFF. CDR3 nucleotide sequence: TGTGCCAGCAGCCCTGGGACAGGGGGAGAAAAACTGTTTTTT.

V usage is TRBV11-2 and J usage is TRBJ2-7, with 10 bases identical to TRBD1. This CDR3 spans 16 amino acids. CDR1 is SGHAT and CDR2 is FQNNGV in the germline V gene. J was trimmed by 3 bases and V by 2 bases; bases with no gene match: 7. The CDR3: CASSLLGTGVGYEQYF. CDR3 DNA sequence: TGTGCCAGCAGCTTATTAGGGACAGGGGTAGGCTACGAGCAGTACTTC.

The rearrangement links TRBV27 to TRBJ2-3; TRBD2 might be the D (6 bases). Per the germline V gene, CDR1 is MNHEY and CDR2 is SMNVEV (reference sequence). This CDR3 has 18 residues. V lost 5 bases to trimming and J lost 3 bases, with 24 bases between them. The CDR3 region is CASSPVGGPGPWTDTQYF. CDR3 DNA sequence: TGTGCCAGCAGTCCAGTGGGGGGTCCGGGCCCCTGGACAGATACGCAGTATTTT.

This chain links TRBV7-9 with TRBJ2-7; TRBD2 agrees at 11 bases. Germline CDR1 SEHNR, CDR2 FQNEAQ (reference sequence). The CDR3 spans 14 residues. V lost 3 bases to trimming and J lost 3 bases; unmatched junction nucleotides: 1. The CDR3 sequence: CASSLGLAVYEQYF. Written as DNA, the CDR3 is TGTGCCAGCAGCTTGGGACTAGCGGTCTACGAGCAGTACTTC.

This chain joins TRBV9 and TRBJ2-6; TRBD1 matches 7 bases. The CDR3 consists of 16 residues. The junction had 5 bases not matched to a gene; V was cut back by 3 bases and J by 2 bases. The germline CDR1 and CDR2 sequences are SGDLS and YYNGEE. CDR3 nucleotide sequence: TGTGCCAGCAGCGGACAGGGTGGCCCTGGGGCCAACGTCCTGACTTTC. Protein product: CASSGQGGPGANVLTF.

The rearrangement joins TRBV7-8 to TRBJ2-1, with unresolved D. The germline CDR1 and CDR2 sequences are SGHVS and FQNEAQ. This CDR3 has 14 amino acids. The V gene lost 1 base and the J gene lost 7 bases, with 11 bases spanning the gap. The CDR3 loop is CASSLVKGLNEQFF. CDR3 bases: TGTGCCAGCAGCTTAGTAAAAGGGTTAAATGAGCAGTTCTTC.

This chain links TRBV5-1 with TRBJ2-1; D tentatively reads TRBD1 or TRBD2 (6 bases each). The germline V and J ends were trimmed by 4 bases and 9 bases, with 23 bases remaining between them. The CDR3 length is 16 residues. CDR1 and CDR2 (germline): SGHRS, YFSETQ. In nucleotides, the CDR3 is TGCGCCAGCAGCCCTTTGGGGGCGGGATTATGGGGTGAGCAGTTCTTC. As protein: CASSPLGAGLWGEQFF.

This sequence joins TRBV29-1 and TRBJ1-2, with 8 bases identical to TRBD1. Germline CDR1 SQVTM, CDR2 ANQGSEA. Trimming cost V 7 bases and J 6 bases; bases outside gene matches: 10. The CDR3 loop spans 13 amino acids. CDR3: CSDGQGSDDGYTF. CDR3 bases: TGCAGCGACGGACAGGGATCAGACGATGGCTACACCTTC.

V and J are TRBV6-1 and TRBJ2-7; D ambiguous. The V and J ends lost 1 base and 3 bases respectively, with 10 bases between them. Germline values: CDR1 MNHNS, CDR2 SASEGT. This CDR3 is built from 14 residues. CDR3 DNA: TGTGCCAGCAGTGAAGGGTTGCGTATCTACGAGCAGTACTTC. It is translated as CASSEGLRIYEQYF.

The chain carries TRBV9 and TRBJ2-1; 7 bases map to TRBD2. The CDR3 has 17 residues. Germline trimming cut 4 bases from V and 6 bases from J; bases unmatched to any gene: 16. Looked up from germline, CDR1 is SGDLS and CDR2 is YYNGEE. CDR3 DNA sequence: TGTGCCAGCAGCCACCCAAGAGGCGGGAGTAGCGGCAATGAGCAGTTCTTC. It translates to CASSHPRGGSSGNEQFF.

The V and J genes are TRBV28 and TRBJ2-1, with D perhaps TRBD2 (5 bases). Looked up from germline, CDR1 is MDHEN and CDR2 is SYDVKM. The CDR3 is 14 residues long. The V and J ends lost 6 bases and 13 bases respectively, with 22 bases between them. The CDR3 nucleotides are TGTGCCAGCAGCCCAAAGGAGAGATTAGCGTCCCAGTTCTTC. It yields the protein CASSPKERLASQFF. Filled out from reference TRBV28 and TRBJ2-1, the complete variable domain reads DVKVTQSSRYLVKRTGEKVFLECVQDMDHENMFWYRQDPGLGLRLIYFSYDVKMKEKGDIPEGYSVSREKKERFSLILESASTNQTSMYLCASSPKERLASQFFGPGTRLTVL.

This chain connects TRBV5-6 to TRBJ1-6; 7 positions match TRBD1. This CDR3 region has 13 residues. Germline V gives CDR1 SGHDT, CDR2 YYEEEE. V shed 0 bases and J 14 bases; nucleotides not matched to a gene: 5. CDR3 DNA: TGTGCCAGCAGCTTGGGGGACAGTTCTACCCTCCACTTT. It translates to CASSLGDSSTLHF.

With regard to this clone: Additional DNA sequences in this sample encode the identical CDR3. The chain carries TRBV27 and TRBJ1-5, with D unclear. The CDR3 has 15 amino acids. The germline V gene encodes CDR1 MNHEY and CDR2 SMNVEV (reference sequence). Trimming shortened V by 6 bases and J by 0 bases, and 12 bases separated the two germline ends. The CDR3 here is CASSPRGNSNQPQHF. DNA of the CDR3: TGTGCCAGCAGCCCCCGGGGTAATAGCAATCAGCCCCAGCATTTT.

The chain has TRBV28 and TRBJ1-6; the D is unclear. Germline loops: CDR1 MDHEN, CDR2 SYDVKM. The CDR3 runs to 14 residues. V lost 3 bases and J lost 5, with 8 bases in between. DNA of the CDR3: TGTGCCAGCAGTTTTTTTGCTAATAATTCACCCCTCCACTTT. It specifies CASSFFANNSPLHF.

The chain uses TRBV29-1 and TRBJ1-1, with 12 bases fitting TRBD1. The CDR3 is made up of 15 amino acids. V shed 8 bases, J shed 0 bases, and the junction held 7 bases outside the gene matches. Germline CDR1 is SQVTM and CDR2 is ANQGSEA. DNA for the CDR3: TGCAGCTACGGGGACAGGGGGCACTTGAACACTGAAGCTTTCTTT. It translates to CSYGDRGHLNTEAFF.

This chain joins TRBV9 and TRBJ2-3; 11 bases agree with TRBD2. Germline CDR1 SGDLS, CDR2 YYNGEE. The CDR3 covers 15 residues. The V segment lost 4 bases and the J segment 5 bases; nucleotides outside the gene matches: 6. CDR3 nucleotide sequence: TGTGCCAGCAGCATACTAGCGGGAGCGAAAGATACGCAGTATTTT. Translating gives CASSILAGAKDTQYF. The full variable domain, its missing parts supplied by reference TRBV9 and TRBJ2-3, is DSGVTQTPKHLITATGQRVTLRCSPRSGDLSVYWYQQSLDQGLQFLIQYYNGEERAKGNILERFSAQQFPDLHSELNLSSLELGDSALYFCASSILAGAKDTQYFGPGTRLTVL.

In the case of this clone: Within the sample, other DNA sequences also encode this same CDR3. V usage is TRBV19 and J usage is TRBJ2-7; TRBD1 agrees at 9 bases. The V gene's germline CDR1 is LNHDA and CDR2 SQIVND (reference sequence). The CDR3 extends over 14 amino acids. V lost 5 bases to trimming and J lost 2 bases; unmatched junction nucleotides: 4. CDR3 DNA: TGTGCCAGTAGTTCCCGGGACAGGGCCTACGAGCAGTACTTC. Translated: CASSSRDRAYEQYF.

J is TRBJ1-5 and V is TRBV4-1; unclear D gene. The V and J ends lost 2 bases and 4 bases respectively, with 9 bases between them. The CDR3 covers 14 residues. Germline V lookup: CDR1 MGHRA, CDR2 YSYEKL. CDR3 in amino acids: CASSQTEMNQPQHF. The DNA of the CDR3 is TGCGCCAGCAGCCAAACGGAGATGAATCAGCCCCAGCATTTT.

The chain recombines TRBV7-9 with TRBJ2-5; D unclear. Germline-derived CDR1 and CDR2 are SEHNR and FQNEAQ (reference sequence). Trimming took 5 bases from V and 9 from J, leaving 13 bases between them. The CDR3 has 12 residues. CDR3 nucleotide sequence: TGTGCCAGCAGCCCCTCCGGTCAGTCCCAGTACTTC. Protein product: CASSPSGQSQYF. The full variable domain, its missing parts supplied by reference TRBV7-9 and TRBJ2-5, is DTGVSQNPRHKITKRGQNVTFRCDPISEHNRLYWYRQTLGQGPEFLTYFQNEAQLEKSRLLSDRFSAERPKGSFSTLEIQRTEQGDSAMYLCASSPSGQSQYFGPGTRLLVL.